Presented here are 4 T cell receptor beta chains from one specimen sequenced in a study of CD4+ T cells in melanoma. Method: immunoSEQ multiplex PCR; TCRdb's copy keeps in-frame clones and lacks some. This sample yields 110,000 to 150,000 clones, of which around nine tenths are seen a single time; 1.5% belongs to the top ten. Receptors originate from a human donor with melanoma.

The V call is TRBV5-1, the J call TRBJ2-5; no definite D call. Germline assignment: CDR1 SGHRS and CDR2 YFSETQ. V was cut by 1 base and J by 3 bases, with 7 bases left in between. This CDR3 is 13 amino acids long. The CDR3 region has the DNA TGCGCCAGCAGCTTGTCCAGGAAAGAGACCCAGTACTTC. Its translation: CASSLSRKETQYF.

V is TRBV5-1 and J is TRBJ2-7; D gene uncertain. Trimming took off 7 bases at V and 1 base at J, with 15 bases between the two ends. From germline, CDR1 is SGHRS and CDR2 YFSETQ. CDR3 length: 14 amino acids. CDR3 nucleotides: TGCGCCAGCCCCCCCAAGGGAAATTCCTACGAGCAGTACTTC. Protein product: CASPPKGNSYEQYF. Filled out from reference TRBV5-1 and TRBJ2-7, the complete variable domain reads KAGVTQTPRYLIKTRGQQVTLSCSPISGHRSVSWYQQTPGQGLQFLFEYFSETQRNKGNFPGRFSGRQFSNSRSEMNVSTLELGDSALYLCASPPKGNSYEQYFGPGTRLTVT.

The CDR3 bases are TGTGCCAGCTCACAGGGGGGCAAGGGGCAGTACTTC. Its protein is CASSQGGKGQYF. V gene TRBV18 combines with J gene TRBJ2-7; D could derive from TRBD1 or TRBD2 (6 bases each). Trimming removed 4 bases at V and 9 bases at J, with 13 bases between. Germline CDR1 and CDR2: KGHSH and LQKENI. The CDR3 covers 12 residues.

This chain links TRBV5-1 with TRBJ2-2, with a tentative D call TRBD1 (5 bases). The CDR3 spans 15 residues. Germline CDR1 reads SGHRS; CDR2 reads YFSETQ. V was clipped by 3 bases and J by 0 bases, with 9 bases between them. CDR3 sequence reads: CASSSGNANTGELFF. The CDR3 DNA sequence: TGCGCCAGCAGCTCAGGGAACGCGAACACCGGGGAGCTGTTTTTT.